The present T cell receptor beta chain was sequenced within a study of T cells in Graves' hyperthyroidism and ophthalmopathy. Findings and limits, study-wide: Separation of ophthalmopathy from stable hyperthyroidism was achieved by a 13 V-J model.

For this clonotype: Antigen unknown.

This CDR3 comprises 15 residues. V lost 6 bases and J lost 1, with 12 bases in between. Amplification of TCR beta CDR3 regions was performed using RNA transcripts as template. First-round RT-PCR targeting the TCR CDR3 was performed with the HTBI primer set. Via MiXCR, TCRdb re-called the multiplex PCR reads, giving one row per CDR3 protein. The data show 600,000 to 850,000 distinct CDR3 sequences, roughly a sixth seen once. Any patient presenting with uncontrolled infection, other autoimmune disease, pregnancy or lactation was left out. The chain is built from TRBV12-3 or TRBV12-4 and TRBJ2-2; no clear D gene. This clonotype was sampled from a woman aged 45-60 years with Graves' hyperthyroidism that later progressed to Graves' ophthalmopathy. Sequences were obtained from blood. DNA of the CDR3: TGTGCCAGCAGCTACGCGGTAGGGAACACCGGGGAGCTGTTTTTT. Translated: CASSYAVGNTGELFF.